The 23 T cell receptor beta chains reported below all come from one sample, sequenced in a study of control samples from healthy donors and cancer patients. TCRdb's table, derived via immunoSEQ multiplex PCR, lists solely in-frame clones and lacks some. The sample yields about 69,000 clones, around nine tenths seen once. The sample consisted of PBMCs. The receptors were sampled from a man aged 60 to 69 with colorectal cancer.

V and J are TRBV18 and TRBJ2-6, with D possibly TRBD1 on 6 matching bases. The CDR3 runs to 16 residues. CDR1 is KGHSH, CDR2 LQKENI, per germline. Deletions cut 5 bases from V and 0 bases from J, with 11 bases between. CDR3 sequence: CASSGQQSSGANVLTF. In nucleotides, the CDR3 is TGTGCCAGCTCAGGACAGCAGAGCTCTGGGGCCAACGTCCTGACTTTC.

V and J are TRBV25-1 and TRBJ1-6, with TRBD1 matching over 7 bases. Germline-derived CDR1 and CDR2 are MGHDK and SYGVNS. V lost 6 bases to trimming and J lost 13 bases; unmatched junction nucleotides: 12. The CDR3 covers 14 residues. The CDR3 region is CASSLPFEGAPLHF. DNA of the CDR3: TGTGCCAGCAGCCTGCCCTTCGAGGGGGCCCCCCTCCACTTT.

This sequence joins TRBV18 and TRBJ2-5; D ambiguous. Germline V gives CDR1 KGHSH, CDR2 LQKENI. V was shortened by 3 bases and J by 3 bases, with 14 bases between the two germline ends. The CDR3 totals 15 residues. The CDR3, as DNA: TGTGCCAGCTCACCTTGGGCAGGAGAGAAAGAGACCCAGTACTTC. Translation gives CASSPWAGEKETQYF. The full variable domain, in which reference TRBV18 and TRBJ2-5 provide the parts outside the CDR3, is NAGVMQNPRHLVRRRGQEARLRCSPMKGHSHVYWYRQLPEEGLKFMVYLQKENIIDESGMPKERFSAEFPKEGPSILRIQQVVRGDSAAYFCASSPWAGEKETQYFGPGTRLLVL.

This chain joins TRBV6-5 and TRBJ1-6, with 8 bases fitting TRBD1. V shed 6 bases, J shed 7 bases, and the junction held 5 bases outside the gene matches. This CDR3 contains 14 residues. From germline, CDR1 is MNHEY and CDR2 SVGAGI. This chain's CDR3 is CASRSTGANSPLHF. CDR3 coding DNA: TGTGCCAGCAGGTCGACAGGGGCGAATTCACCCCTCCACTTT.

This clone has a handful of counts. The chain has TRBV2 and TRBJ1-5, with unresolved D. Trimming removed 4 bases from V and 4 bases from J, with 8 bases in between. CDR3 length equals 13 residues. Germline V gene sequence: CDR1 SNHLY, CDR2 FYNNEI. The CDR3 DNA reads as TGTGCCAGCAGTGGAGCAGGAAATCAGCCCCAGCATTTT. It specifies CASSGAGNQPQHF.

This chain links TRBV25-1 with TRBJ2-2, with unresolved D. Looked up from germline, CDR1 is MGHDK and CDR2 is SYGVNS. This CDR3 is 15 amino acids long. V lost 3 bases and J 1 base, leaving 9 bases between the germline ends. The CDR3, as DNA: TGTGCCAGCAGTGACGGACGGAAGAACACCGGGGAGCTGTTTTTT. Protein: CASSDGRKNTGELFF. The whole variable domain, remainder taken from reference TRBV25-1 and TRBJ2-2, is EADIYQTPRYLVIGTGKKITLECSQTMGHDKMYWYQQDPGMELHLIHYSYGVNSTEKGDLSSESTVSRIRTEHFPLTLESARPSHTSQYLCASSDGRKNTGELFFGEGSRLTVL.

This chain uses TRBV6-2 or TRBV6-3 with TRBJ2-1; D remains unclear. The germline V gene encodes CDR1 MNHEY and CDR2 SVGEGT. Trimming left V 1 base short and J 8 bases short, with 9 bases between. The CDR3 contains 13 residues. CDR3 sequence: CASSYYTLDEQFF. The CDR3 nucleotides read TGTGCCAGCAGTTACTACACGCTTGATGAGCAGTTCTTC.

In nucleotides, the CDR3 is TGTGCCAGCAGCGCCCTAGCGGGGGGACCTACCCAGTACTTC. Its protein is CASSALAGGPTQYF. The rearrangement joins TRBV9 to TRBJ2-5; 11 positions agree with TRBD2. Losses at the gene ends were 3 bases for V and 8 bases for J; bases not matched to a gene: 6. The CDR3 runs 14 residues. Germline-derived CDR1 and CDR2 are SGDLS and YYNGEE.

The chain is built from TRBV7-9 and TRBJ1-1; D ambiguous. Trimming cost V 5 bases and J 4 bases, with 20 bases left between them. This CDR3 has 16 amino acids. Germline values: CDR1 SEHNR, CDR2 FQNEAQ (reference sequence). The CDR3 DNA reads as TGTGCCAGCAGCCCGCGTGGAGGTACGGCTATCACTGAAGCTTTCTTT. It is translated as CASSPRGGTAITEAFF.

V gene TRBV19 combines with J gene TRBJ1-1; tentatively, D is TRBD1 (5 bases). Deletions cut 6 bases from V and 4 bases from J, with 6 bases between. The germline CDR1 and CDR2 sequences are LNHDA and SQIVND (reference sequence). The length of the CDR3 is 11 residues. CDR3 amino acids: CASRGVTEAFF. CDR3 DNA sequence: TGTGCCAGTAGAGGGGTCACTGAAGCTTTCTTT.

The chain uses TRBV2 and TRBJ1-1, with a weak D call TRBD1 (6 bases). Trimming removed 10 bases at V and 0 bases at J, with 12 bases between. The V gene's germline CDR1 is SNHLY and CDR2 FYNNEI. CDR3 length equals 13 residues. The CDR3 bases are TGTGCCATCCGGGACAACCTGAACACTGAAGCTTTCTTT. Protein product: CAIRDNLNTEAFF.

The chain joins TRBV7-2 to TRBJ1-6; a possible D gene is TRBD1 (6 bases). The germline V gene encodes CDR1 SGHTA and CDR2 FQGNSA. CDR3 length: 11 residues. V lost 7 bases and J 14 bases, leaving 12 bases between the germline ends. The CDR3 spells CASTRGLTLHF. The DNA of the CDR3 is TGTGCCAGCACCCGGGGGCTCACCCTCCACTTT. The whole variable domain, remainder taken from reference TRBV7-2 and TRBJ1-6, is GAGVSQSPSNKVTEKGKDVELRCDPISGHTALYWYRQSLGQGLEFLIYFQGNSAPDKSGLPSDRFSAERTGGSVSTLTIQRTQQEDSAVYLCASTRGLTLHFGNGTRLTVT.

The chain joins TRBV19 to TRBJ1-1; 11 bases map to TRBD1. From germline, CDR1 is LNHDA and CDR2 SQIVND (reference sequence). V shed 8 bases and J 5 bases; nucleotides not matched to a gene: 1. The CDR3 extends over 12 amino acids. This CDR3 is CASRDRGTEAFF. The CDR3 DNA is TGTGCCAGTCGGGACAGGGGGACTGAAGCTTTCTTT.

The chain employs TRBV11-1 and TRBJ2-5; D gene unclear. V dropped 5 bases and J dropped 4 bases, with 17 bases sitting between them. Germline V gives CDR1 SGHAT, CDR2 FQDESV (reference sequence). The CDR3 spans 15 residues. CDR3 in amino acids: CASSQTTVSGETQYF. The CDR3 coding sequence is TGTGCCAGCAGCCAAACTACTGTCAGTGGAGAGACCCAGTACTTC.

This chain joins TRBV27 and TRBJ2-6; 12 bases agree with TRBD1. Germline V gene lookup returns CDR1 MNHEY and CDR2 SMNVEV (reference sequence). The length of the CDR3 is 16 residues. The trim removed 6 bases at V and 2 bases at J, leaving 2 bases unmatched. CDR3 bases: TGTGCCAGCAGGGGACAGGGGGCGCCTGGGGCCAACGTCCTGACTTTC. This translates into CASRGQGAPGANVLTF.

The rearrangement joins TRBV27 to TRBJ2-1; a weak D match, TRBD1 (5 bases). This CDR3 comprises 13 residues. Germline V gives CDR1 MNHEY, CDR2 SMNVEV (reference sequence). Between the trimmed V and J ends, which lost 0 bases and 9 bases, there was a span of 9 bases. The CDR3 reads CASSLSRQFEQFF. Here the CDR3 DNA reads TGTGCCAGCAGTTTATCCCGACAGTTTGAGCAGTTCTTC.

This chain's CDR3 is CASSLGQGRNQPQHF. In DNA form, the CDR3 reads TGTGCCAGCAGTTTGGGACAGGGCCGCAATCAGCCCCAGCATTTT. The chain recombines TRBV27 with TRBJ1-5, with TRBD1 identical over 9 bases. The germline V gene has CDR1 MNHEY and CDR2 SMNVEV (reference sequence). V lost 3 bases and J lost 2; bases outside the gene matches: 2. This CDR3 spans 15 amino acids.

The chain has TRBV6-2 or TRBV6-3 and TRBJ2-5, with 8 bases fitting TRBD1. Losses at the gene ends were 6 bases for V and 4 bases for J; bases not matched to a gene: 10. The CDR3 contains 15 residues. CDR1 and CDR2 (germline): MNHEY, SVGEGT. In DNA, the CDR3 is TGTGCCAGCAGCCCGGACAGGGACGGTGGAGAGACCCAGTACTTC. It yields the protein CASSPDRDGGETQYF.

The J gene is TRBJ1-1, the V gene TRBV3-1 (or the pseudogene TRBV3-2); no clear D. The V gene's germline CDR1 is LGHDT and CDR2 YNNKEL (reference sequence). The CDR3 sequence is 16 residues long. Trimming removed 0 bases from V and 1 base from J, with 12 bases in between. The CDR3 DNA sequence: TGTGCCAGCAGCCAAGAGGGCGGAGTACCGAACACTGAAGCTTTCTTT. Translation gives CASSQEGGVPNTEAFF.

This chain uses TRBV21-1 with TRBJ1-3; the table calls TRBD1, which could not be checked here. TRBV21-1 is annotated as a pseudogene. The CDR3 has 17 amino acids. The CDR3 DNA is TGTGCCAGCAGCAAACAAAGCCCGGGACAGTCTGGAAACACCATATATTTT. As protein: CASSKQSPGQSGNTIYF.

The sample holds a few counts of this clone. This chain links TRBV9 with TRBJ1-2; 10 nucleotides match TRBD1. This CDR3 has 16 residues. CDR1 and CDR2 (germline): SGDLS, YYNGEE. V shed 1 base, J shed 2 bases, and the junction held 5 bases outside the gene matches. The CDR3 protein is CASSVNPGQGNYGYTF. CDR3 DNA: TGTGCCAGCAGCGTAAATCCGGGACAGGGGAACTATGGCTACACCTTC.

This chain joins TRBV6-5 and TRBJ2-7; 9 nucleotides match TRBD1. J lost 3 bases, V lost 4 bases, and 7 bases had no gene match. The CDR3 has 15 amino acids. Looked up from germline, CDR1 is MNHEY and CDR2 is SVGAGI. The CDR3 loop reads CASSSPRDRVYEQYF. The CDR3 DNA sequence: TGTGCCAGCAGTTCTCCTCGGGACAGGGTCTACGAGCAGTACTTC.

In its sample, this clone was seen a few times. CDR3 in amino acids: CASSSRVLGYTF. The CDR3 DNA reads TGTGCCAGCAGCTCTCGGGTTCTGGGCTACACCTTC. The chain carries TRBV7-9 and TRBJ1-2, with no clear D. V lost 4 bases, J lost 8 bases, and 11 bases lay in between. This CDR3 spans 12 amino acids. Germline V gene sequence: CDR1 SEHNR, CDR2 FQNEAQ (reference sequence).